This T cell receptor (beta chain) was observed in a study of blood T cell repertoires in COVID-19. Data came from immunoSEQ multiplex PCR; TCRdb stores just in-frame clones and leaves some out. The table includes about 230,000 clones, around 92% detected once. CDR1 and CDR2 from the germline V gene are LGHNA and YNFKEQ. CDR3 length: 16 amino acids. The V gene lost 2 bases and the J gene lost 1 base, with 14 bases spanning the gap. The chain combines TRBV4-2 with TRBJ2-5; D might be TRBD1 (5 bases). The clonotype originates from a woman under 40 with acute COVID-19. The sequenced sample was PBMCs or T cells enriched from blood (not recorded which). As DNA, the CDR3 is TGTGCCAGCAGCCAAACGCCCCCAGGGTCCCAAGAGACCCAGTACTTC. It yields the protein CASSQTPPGSQETQYF.